This entry lists 11 T cell receptor beta chains sequenced from one sample in a study of blood T cells in healthy people across ages. A second roughly 6 to 12 cycle PCR used barcoded and J-beta primers. A single record per CDR3 protein comes from TCRdb applying MiXCR to the 5' RACE reads. The sample lists over 600,000 distinct CDR3 sequences, 35% to 50% occurring once. What was sequenced was blood. All receptors derive from an older man in good health.

This clonotype was detected a few times. The chain uses TRBV20-1 and TRBJ2-7; 8 bases map to TRBD1. The V gene's germline CDR1 is DFQATT and CDR2 SNEGSKA (reference sequence). V shed 6 bases, J shed 0 bases, and the junction held 7 bases outside the gene matches. The CDR3 sequence is 14 residues long. The CDR3 DNA reads as TGCAGTGCCAACCCCAGGGGGCACTCCTACGAGCAGTACTTC. It specifies CSANPRGHSYEQYF.

This chain connects TRBV5-4 to TRBJ2-7; 8 bases agree with TRBD1. The CDR3 is 16 amino acids. V dropped 1 base and J dropped 3; count of bases not matched to a gene: 9. Germline loops: CDR1 SGHNT, CDR2 YYREEE (reference sequence). The CDR3 nucleotides are TGTGCCAGCAGCTTGCTTGGACAGGGATCTATCTACGAGCAGTACTTC. Protein: CASSLLGQGSIYEQYF.

The chain combines TRBV5-1 with TRBJ2-1; 9 nucleotides align to TRBD1. The CDR3 runs 21 residues. Germline CDR1 and CDR2: SGHRS and YFSETQ. V lost 0 bases and J lost 0; bases outside the gene matches: 16. The CDR3 spells CASSLGRGRDRVHSSYNEQFF. The CDR3 bases are TGCGCCAGCAGCTTGGGACGCGGTAGGGACAGGGTCCATTCCTCCTACAATGAGCAGTTCTTC.

This clonotype was seen just once. V is TRBV12-3 or TRBV12-4 and J is TRBJ1-1; 8 bases agree with TRBD1. This CDR3 comprises 15 residues. V shed 7 bases, J shed 1 base, and the junction held 8 bases outside the gene matches. The CDR3 loop reads CASIPDRATNTEAFF. CDR3 bases: TGTGCCAGCATTCCGGACAGGGCAACGAACACTGAAGCTTTCTTT.

V gene TRBV7-3 combines with J gene TRBJ2-3; D is ambiguous. The CDR3 is 15 residues long. CDR1 is SGHTA and CDR2 is FQGTGA in the germline V gene. V shed 5 bases and J shed 1 base, with 13 bases lying between them. CDR3 nucleotides: TGTGCCAGCAGCCTCGGTATGGCGGGCACAGATACGCAGTATTTT. Its translation is CASSLGMAGTDTQYF.

The rearrangement joins TRBV25-1 to TRBJ1-4, with a tentative D call TRBD1 (5 bases). This CDR3 contains 14 residues. From germline, CDR1 is MGHDK and CDR2 SYGVNS. V lost 4 bases, J lost 8 bases, and 14 bases lay in between. The CDR3, as DNA: TGTGCCAGCAGTGCCAGCCATAAGGGGGAAAAACTGTTTTTT. It is translated as CASSASHKGEKLFF.

This sequence joins TRBV7-2 and TRBJ2-4; no firm D call. The J call may be wrong; the DNA end is better matched by TRBJ2-5. Germline values: CDR1 SGHTA, CDR2 FQGNSA. CDR3 length equals 12 residues. The CDR3, as DNA: TGTGCCAGCACCGATTACAGAGAGACCCAGTACTTC. This codes for CASTDYRETQYF.

This clonotype was observed a handful of times. The junction differs from germline at one of its ends, possibly a read error. The chain combines TRBV7-7 with TRBJ2-3; D remains ambiguous. The CDR3 covers 14 residues. Germline CDR1 SSHAT, CDR2 FNYEAQ (reference sequence). CDR3 bases: TGTGCTAGCAGCTTAGGTGGGGATCAGGATACGCAGTATTTT. Protein product: CASSLGGDQDTQYF.

V and J are TRBV24-1 and TRBJ2-7; 8 nucleotides agree with TRBD1. The J call may be incorrect, as the DNA end agrees better with TRBJ2-5. Germline CDR1 reads KGHDR; CDR2 reads SFDVKD. This CDR3 region has 15 residues. The DNA of the CDR3 is TGTGCCACCAGTGAGACGGACAGGGTGGGAGAGACCCAGTACTTC. This encodes CATSETDRVGETQYF.

Remarks on this clonotype: One base away lies a much larger clone, so this may be a sequencing read error. The chain is built from TRBV9 and TRBJ2-3, with D unclear. CDR1 and CDR2 from the germline V gene are SGDLS and YYNGEE. The CDR3 runs to 14 residues. The CDR3 spells CVSSVELVTDTQYF. The CDR3 DNA follows: TGTGTCAGCAGCGTAGAGCTAGTCACAGATACGCAGTATTTT.

V usage is TRBV6-5 and J usage is TRBJ2-7; 7 bases line up with TRBD1. Unmatched junction bases numbered 8, after V lost 6 bases and J lost 6 bases. This CDR3 is 13 amino acids long. Germline V lookup: CDR1 MNHEY, CDR2 SVGAGI. The CDR3 DNA reads as TGTGCCAGCAGGGAGAATAGGGACAGCGAGCAGTACTTC. Translated: CASRENRDSEQYF.